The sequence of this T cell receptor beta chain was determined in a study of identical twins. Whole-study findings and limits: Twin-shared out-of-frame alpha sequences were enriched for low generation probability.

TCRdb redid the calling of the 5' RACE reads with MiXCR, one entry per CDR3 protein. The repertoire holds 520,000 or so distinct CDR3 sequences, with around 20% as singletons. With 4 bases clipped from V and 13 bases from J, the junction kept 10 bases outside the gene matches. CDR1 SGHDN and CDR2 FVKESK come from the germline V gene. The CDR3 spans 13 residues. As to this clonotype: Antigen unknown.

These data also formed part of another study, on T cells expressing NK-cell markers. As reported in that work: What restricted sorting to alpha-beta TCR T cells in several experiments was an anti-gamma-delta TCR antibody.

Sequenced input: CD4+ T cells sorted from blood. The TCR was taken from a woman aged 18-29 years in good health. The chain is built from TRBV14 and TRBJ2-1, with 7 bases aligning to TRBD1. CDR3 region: CASSPRGTARQFF. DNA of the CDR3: TGTGCCAGCAGCCCCAGGGGGACCGCCCGACAGTTCTTC.